The entry that follows covers one T cell receptor (beta chain) sequence. Its antigen is unidentified. The data originate from a study of cytomegalovirus exposure and HLA in healthy donors. Study information: Findings of an earlier analysis included 117 million unique TCR beta sequences from 170 million or so T cells.

General study points: Accurate prediction of most subjects' HLA-A and HLA-B alleles from TCR beta sequences was reported. In a later analysis, HLA-associated beta chains showed higher expansion and lower generation probabilities than comparable chains. Being productive about 87% or about 30% of the time was typical of most TCR beta V segments in an earlier analysis.

Primers included in the PCR were 60 Vbeta and 13 Jbeta primers. Only in-frame clones appear in the TCRdb table, and some are missing; sequencing was by immunoSEQ multiplex PCR. The specimen's table records under 75,000 clones. The TCR was taken from a female donor in good health and CMV-seropositive. Sequenced sample: PBMCs.

The CDR3 DNA reads TGCGCCAGCAGCCAACCAAGCGGGACTAGAAATCGCACAGATACGCAGTATTTT. It codes for CASSQPSGTRNRTDTQYF. This chain uses TRBV4-1 with TRBJ2-3; 8 nucleotides match TRBD2. Unmatched junction bases numbered 11, after V lost 2 bases and J lost 1 base. Germline CDR1 is MGHRA and CDR2 is YSYEKL. The CDR3 covers 18 residues.